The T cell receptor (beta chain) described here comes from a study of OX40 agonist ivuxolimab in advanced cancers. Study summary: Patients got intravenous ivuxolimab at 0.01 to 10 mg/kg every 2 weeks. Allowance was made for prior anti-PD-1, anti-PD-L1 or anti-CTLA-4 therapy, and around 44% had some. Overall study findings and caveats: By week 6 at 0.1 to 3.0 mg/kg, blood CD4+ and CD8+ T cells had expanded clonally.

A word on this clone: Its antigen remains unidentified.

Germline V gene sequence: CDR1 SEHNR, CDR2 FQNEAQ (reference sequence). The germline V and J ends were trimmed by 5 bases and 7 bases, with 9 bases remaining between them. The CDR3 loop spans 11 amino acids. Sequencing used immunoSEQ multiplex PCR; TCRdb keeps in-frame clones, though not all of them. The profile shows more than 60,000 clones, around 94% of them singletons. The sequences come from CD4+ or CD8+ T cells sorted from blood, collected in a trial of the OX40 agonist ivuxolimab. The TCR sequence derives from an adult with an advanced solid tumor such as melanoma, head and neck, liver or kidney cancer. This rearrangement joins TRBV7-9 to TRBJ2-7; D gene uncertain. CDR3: CASSPQEEQYF. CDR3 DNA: TGTGCCAGCAGCCCTCAAGAAGAGCAGTACTTC.